This T cell receptor beta chain is drawn from a study of T-cell memory formation after mild COVID-19. On the study more broadly: Largely donor-specific sequence clusters came from a couple of donors.

CDR1 and CDR2 from the germline V gene are PRHDT and FYEKMQ (reference sequence). The length of the CDR3 is 16 residues. J was trimmed by 3 bases and V by 4 bases; bases with no gene match: 6. Study-wide findings and caveats: Cross-reactive memory apparently joined, as some responding clones appeared in pre-infection memory.

Employing constant-segment primers, 5'RACE generated TCR alpha and TCR beta cDNA libraries bearing sample barcodes and UMIs. From the 5' RACE reads, TCRdb called clonotypes with MiXCR, one entry per CDR3 protein. This sample has about 110,000 distinct CDR3 sequences, with 9.5% to 15% found just once. This clonotype was seen a handful of times. Its target is unknown. This sequence originates from an adult woman who had mild COVID-19 (a few samples of this study predate the infection). Cell type and time point are not known. The sequencing input was PBMCs or a T cell subset sorted from them (not recorded which). The chain joins TRBV13 to TRBJ2-1; TRBD1 matches at 10 bases. The chain's CDR3 is CASSSPRTGGYNEQFF. The CDR3 coding sequence is TGTGCCAGCAGCTCCCCCCGGACAGGGGGCTACAATGAGCAGTTCTTC.